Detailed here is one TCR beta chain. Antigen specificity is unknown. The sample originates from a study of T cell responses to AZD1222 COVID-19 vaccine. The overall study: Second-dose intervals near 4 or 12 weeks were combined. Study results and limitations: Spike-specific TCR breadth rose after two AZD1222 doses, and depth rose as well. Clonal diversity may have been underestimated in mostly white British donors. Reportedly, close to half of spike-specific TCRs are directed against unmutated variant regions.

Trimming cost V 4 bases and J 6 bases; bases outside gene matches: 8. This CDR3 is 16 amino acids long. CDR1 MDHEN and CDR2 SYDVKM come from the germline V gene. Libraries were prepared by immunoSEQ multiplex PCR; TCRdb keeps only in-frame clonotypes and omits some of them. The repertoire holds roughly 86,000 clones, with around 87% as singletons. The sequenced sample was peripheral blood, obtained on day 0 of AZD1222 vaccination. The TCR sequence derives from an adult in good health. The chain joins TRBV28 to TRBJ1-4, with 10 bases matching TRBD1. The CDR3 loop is CASSWDRGDYYEKLFF. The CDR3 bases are TGTGCCAGCAGTTGGGACAGGGGAGACTATTATGAAAAACTGTTTTTT. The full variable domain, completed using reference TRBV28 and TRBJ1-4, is DVKVTQSSRYLVKRTGEKVFLECVQDMDHENMFWYRQDPGLGLRLIYFSYDVKMKEKGDIPEGYSVSREKKERFSLILESASTNQTSMYLCASSWDRGDYYEKLFFGSGTQLSVL.